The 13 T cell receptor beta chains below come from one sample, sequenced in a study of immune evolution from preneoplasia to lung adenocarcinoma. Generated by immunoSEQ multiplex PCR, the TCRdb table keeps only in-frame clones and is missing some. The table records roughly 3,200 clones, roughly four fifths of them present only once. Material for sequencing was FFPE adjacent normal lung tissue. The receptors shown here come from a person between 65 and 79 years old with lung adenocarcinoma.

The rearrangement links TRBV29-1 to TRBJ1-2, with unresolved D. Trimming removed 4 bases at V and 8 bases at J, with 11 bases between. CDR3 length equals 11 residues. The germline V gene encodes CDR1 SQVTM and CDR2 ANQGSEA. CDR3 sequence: CSVGRTAGYTF. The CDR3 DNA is TGCAGCGTTGGCAGGACCGCGGGCTACACCTTC.

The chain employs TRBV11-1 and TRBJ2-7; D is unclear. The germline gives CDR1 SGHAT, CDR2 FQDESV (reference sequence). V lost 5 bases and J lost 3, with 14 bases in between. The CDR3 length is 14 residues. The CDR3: CASSPRDIDYEQYF. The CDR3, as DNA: TGTGCCAGCAGCCCCCGAGACATAGACTACGAGCAGTACTTC.

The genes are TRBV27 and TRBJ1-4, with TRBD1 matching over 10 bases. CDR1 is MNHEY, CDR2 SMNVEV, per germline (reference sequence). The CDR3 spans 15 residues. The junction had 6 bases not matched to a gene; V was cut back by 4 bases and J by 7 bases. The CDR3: CASSSTGTGVEKLFF. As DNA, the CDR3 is TGTGCCAGCAGTTCGACCGGGACAGGGGTTGAAAAACTGTTTTTT.

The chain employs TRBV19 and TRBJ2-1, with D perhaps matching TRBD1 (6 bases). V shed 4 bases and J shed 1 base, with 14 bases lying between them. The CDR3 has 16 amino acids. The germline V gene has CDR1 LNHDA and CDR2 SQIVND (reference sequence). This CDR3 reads CASSKPGARSYNEQFF. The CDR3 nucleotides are TGTGCCAGTAGTAAGCCAGGGGCGAGATCCTACAATGAGCAGTTCTTC.

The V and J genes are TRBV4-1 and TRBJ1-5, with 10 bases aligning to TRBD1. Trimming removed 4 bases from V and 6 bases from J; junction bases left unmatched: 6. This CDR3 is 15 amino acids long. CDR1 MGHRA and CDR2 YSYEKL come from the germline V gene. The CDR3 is CASSRGTGAGQPQHF. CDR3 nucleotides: TGCGCCAGCAGCCGAGGGACAGGGGCGGGTCAGCCCCAGCATTTT.

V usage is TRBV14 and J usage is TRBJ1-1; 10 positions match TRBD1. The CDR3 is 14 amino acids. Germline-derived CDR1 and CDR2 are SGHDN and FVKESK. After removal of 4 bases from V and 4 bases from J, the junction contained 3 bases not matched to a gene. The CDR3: CASSLWTGGTEAFF. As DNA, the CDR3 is TGTGCCAGCAGCCTTTGGACAGGGGGCACTGAAGCTTTCTTT. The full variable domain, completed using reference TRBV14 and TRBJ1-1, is EAGVTQFPSHSVIEKGQTVTLRCDPISGHDNLYWYRRVMGKEIKFLLHFVKESKQDESGMPNNRFLAERTGGTYSTLKVQPAELEDSGVYFCASSLWTGGTEAFFGQGTRLTVV.

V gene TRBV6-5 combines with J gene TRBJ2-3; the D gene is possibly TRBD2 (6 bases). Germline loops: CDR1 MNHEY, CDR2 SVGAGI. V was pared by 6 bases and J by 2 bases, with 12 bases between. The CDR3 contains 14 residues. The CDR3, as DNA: TGTGCCAGCAGCCCACGGGGGACCACAGATACGCAGTATTTT. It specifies CASSPRGTTDTQYF.

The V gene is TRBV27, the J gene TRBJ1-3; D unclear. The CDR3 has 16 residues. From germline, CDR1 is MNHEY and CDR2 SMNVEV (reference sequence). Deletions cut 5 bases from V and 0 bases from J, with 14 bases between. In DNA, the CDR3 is TGTGCCAGCAGTGGCCCCGCGGGAAGCTCTGGAAACACCATATATTTT. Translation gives CASSGPAGSSGNTIYF.

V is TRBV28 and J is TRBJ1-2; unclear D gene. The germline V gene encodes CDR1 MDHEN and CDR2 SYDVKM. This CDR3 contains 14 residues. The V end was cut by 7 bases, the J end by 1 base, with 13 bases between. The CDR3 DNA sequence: TGTGCCAGCACAACCTCCCCGGGTAACTATGGCTACACCTTC. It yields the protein CASTTSPGNYGYTF.

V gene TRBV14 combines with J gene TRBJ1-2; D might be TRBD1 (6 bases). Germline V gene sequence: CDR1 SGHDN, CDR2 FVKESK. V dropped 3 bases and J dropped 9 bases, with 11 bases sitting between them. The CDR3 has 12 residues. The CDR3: CASSQVQGSYTF. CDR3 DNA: TGTGCCAGCAGCCAGGTACAGGGCAGCTACACCTTC.

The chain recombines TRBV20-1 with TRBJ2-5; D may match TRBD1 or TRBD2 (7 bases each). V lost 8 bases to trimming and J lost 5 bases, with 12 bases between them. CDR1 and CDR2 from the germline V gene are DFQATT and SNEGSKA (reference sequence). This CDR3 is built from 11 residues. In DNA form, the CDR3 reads TGCAGTCGACAGGGAGGGGAGACCCAGTACTTC. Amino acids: CSRQGGETQYF.

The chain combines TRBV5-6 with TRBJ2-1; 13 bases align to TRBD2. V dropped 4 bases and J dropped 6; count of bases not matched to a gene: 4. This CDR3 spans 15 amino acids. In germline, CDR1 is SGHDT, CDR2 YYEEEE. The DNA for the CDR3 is TGTGCCAGCAGCACGGGACTAGCGGGGCGCAATGAGCAGTTCTTC. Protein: CASSTGLAGRNEQFF. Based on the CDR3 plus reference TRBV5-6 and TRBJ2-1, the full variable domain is DAGVTQSPTHLIKTRGQQVTLRCSPKSGHDTVSWYQQALGQGPQFIFQYYEEEERQRGNFPDRFSGHQFPNYSSELNVNALLLGDSALYLCASSTGLAGRNEQFFGPGTRLTVL.

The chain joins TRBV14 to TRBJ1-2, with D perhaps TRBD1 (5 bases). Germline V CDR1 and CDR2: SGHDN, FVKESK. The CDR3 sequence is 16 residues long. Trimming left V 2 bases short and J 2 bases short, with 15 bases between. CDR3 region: CASSQNPGKGNYGYTF. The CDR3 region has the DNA TGTGCCAGCAGCCAAAACCCAGGGAAGGGAAACTATGGCTACACCTTC.